Following are 18 T cell receptor beta chains from one sample sequenced in a study of T cell responses to AZD1222 COVID-19 vaccine. Produced via immunoSEQ multiplex PCR; TCRdb's table is partial and in-frame only. This sample yields 150,000 to 200,000 clones, of which around 94% are seen a single time; about 0.6% belongs to the top ten. The specimen comprised peripheral blood, sampled on day 0 of AZD1222 vaccination. These receptors all stem from an adult in good health.

The chain carries TRBV6-5 and TRBJ2-2; D possibly corresponds to TRBD2 (5 bases). Per the germline V gene, CDR1 is MNHEY and CDR2 is SVGAGI. Trimming stripped 6 bases from V and 3 bases from J, with 11 bases between. CDR3 size: 14 residues. DNA for the CDR3: TGTGCCAGCAGGCCGGACGGGGACACCGGGGAGCTGTTTTTT. Translation gives CASRPDGDTGELFF.

CDR3: CAISDLAGGYNEQFF. The CDR3 nucleotides read TGTGCCATCAGTGACTTAGCGGGAGGGTACAATGAGCAGTTCTTC. This chain links TRBV10-3 with TRBJ2-1, with 11 bases identical to TRBD2. CDR3 length: 15 residues. Per the germline V gene, CDR1 is ENHRY and CDR2 is SYGVKD. V shed 3 bases, J shed 4 bases, and the junction held 2 bases outside the gene matches.

V is TRBV5-1 and J is TRBJ2-7; D gene unclear. In germline, CDR1 is SGHRS, CDR2 YFSETQ. V was trimmed by 3 bases and J by 4 bases, leaving 11 bases between them. The CDR3 is made up of 13 amino acids. CDR3 sequence reads: CASSSGPSYEQYF. CDR3 DNA: TGCGCCAGCAGCTCCGGCCCCTCTTACGAGCAGTACTTC.

The chain employs TRBV28 and TRBJ1-6; 8 nucleotides match TRBD1. The CDR3 has 15 amino acids. The germline CDR1 and CDR2 sequences are MDHEN and SYDVKM. Trimming cost V 3 bases and J 5 bases; bases outside gene matches: 3. The CDR3 protein is CASSLTGVNNSPLHF. CDR3 sequence (DNA): TGTGCCAGCAGTTTGACAGGGGTCAATAATTCACCCCTCCACTTT.

CDR3 sequence (DNA): TGTGCCAGTAGTACAATTTCGGGGGCGCAGAAACTGTTTTTT. Translation gives CASSTISGAQKLFF. This chain uses TRBV19 with TRBJ1-4; D may be TRBD1 (6 bases). The CDR3 covers 14 residues. CDR1 and CDR2 from the germline V gene are LNHDA and SQIVND (reference sequence). V was shortened by 4 bases and J by 11 bases, with 17 bases between the two germline ends.

This chain joins TRBV30 and TRBJ1-5; D uncertain. With 2 bases removed from V and 10 bases from J, the gap between germline ends came to 24 bases. The CDR3 loop spans 16 amino acids. In germline, CDR1 is GTSNPN, CDR2 SVGIG (reference sequence). The CDR3 loop is CAWSYERGLAAAPQHF. Here the CDR3 DNA reads TGTGCCTGGAGTTACGAGAGAGGACTGGCGGCGGCCCCCCAGCATTTT.

The chain is built from TRBV20-1 and TRBJ1-1; D is ambiguous. Germline values: CDR1 DFQATT, CDR2 SNEGSKA (reference sequence). CDR3 length: 11 residues. V lost 6 bases, J lost 5 bases, and 10 bases lay in between. CDR3 region: CSAPFGTEAFF. CDR3 nucleotides: TGCAGTGCCCCTTTTGGGACTGAAGCTTTCTTT.

This chain connects TRBV2 to TRBJ2-2; tentatively, D is TRBD2 (5 bases). V shed 0 bases and J shed 8 bases, with 7 bases lying between them. CDR1 is SNHLY, CDR2 FYNNEI, per germline. The CDR3 totals 13 residues. CDR3 loop: CASSEAPGGELFF. In DNA form, the CDR3 reads TGTGCCAGCAGTGAAGCGCCGGGAGGGGAGCTGTTTTTT. Drawing the rest from reference TRBV2 and TRBJ2-2, the complete variable domain is EPEVTQTPSHQVTQMGQEVILRCVPISNHLYFYWYRQILGQKVEFLVSFYNNEISEKSEIFDDQFSVERPDGSNFTLKIRSTKLEDSAMYFCASSEAPGGELFFGEGSRLTVL.

This chain connects TRBV4-1 to TRBJ2-1; D may be TRBD1 (5 bases). With 4 bases removed from V and 6 bases from J, the gap between germline ends came to 10 bases. The CDR3 has 13 amino acids. CDR1 MGHRA and CDR2 YSYEKL come from the germline V gene. The CDR3 loop reads CASSLGAINEQFF. The CDR3 nucleotides are TGCGCCAGCAGCCTAGGGGCTATCAATGAGCAGTTCTTC.

This clone was seen once. The chain uses TRBV5-4 and TRBJ2-7; no clear D gene. The length of the CDR3 is 11 residues. The V and J ends lost 2 bases and 5 bases respectively, with 5 bases between them. Per germline, CDR1 SGHNT and CDR2 YYREEE (reference sequence). As DNA, the CDR3 is TGTGCCAGCAGCTTTAATCACGAGCAGTACTTC. Translating it yields CASSFNHEQYF.

V and J are TRBV27 and TRBJ2-1; D call uncertain. CDR3 size: 13 residues. From germline, CDR1 is MNHEY and CDR2 SMNVEV (reference sequence). V lost 2 bases and J 5 bases, leaving 7 bases between the germline ends. CDR3 protein: CASSLRADNEQFF. CDR3 DNA: TGTGCCAGCAGTTTACGGGCAGACAATGAGCAGTTCTTC.

The chain couples TRBV11-2 to TRBJ2-2; TRBD1 matches at 8 bases. V trimming: 5 bases; J trimming: 4 bases; junction bases outside the gene matches: 6. CDR1 and CDR2 from the germline V gene are SGHAT and FQNNGV. This CDR3 has 15 residues. CDR3 region: CASSTTTGATGELFF. CDR3 bases: TGTGCCAGCAGCACGACGACAGGGGCCACCGGGGAGCTGTTTTTT.

This clone was seen once. CDR3 loop: CASMGTGYYGYTF. The CDR3 region has the DNA TGTGCCAGCATGGGGACAGGGTACTATGGCTACACCTTC. The chain employs TRBV9 and TRBJ1-2; TRBD1 matches 9 bases. V shed 6 bases and J 3 bases; nucleotides not matched to a gene: 3. The CDR3 is made up of 13 amino acids. Germline CDR1 reads SGDLS; CDR2 reads YYNGEE.

The rearrangement uses TRBV11-2 and TRBJ2-1; D might be TRBD2 (5 bases). Germline V gene data show CDR1 as SGHAT and CDR2 as FQNNGV. The CDR3 totals 14 residues. Trimming took 1 base from V and 4 from J, leaving 8 bases between them. The CDR3, as DNA: TGTGCCAGCAGCTTAGCCGGGGTATACAATGAGCAGTTCTTC. It yields the protein CASSLAGVYNEQFF.

There are a few counts of this clone. The CDR3 DNA follows: TGTGCCTGGAGTCCAATTTCCTACGAGCAGTACTTC. Protein product: CAWSPISYEQYF. The gene calls are TRBV30 and TRBJ2-7; D remains ambiguous. Germline CDR1 is GTSNPN and CDR2 is SVGIG (reference sequence). Trimming pared 2 bases from V and 1 base from J, leaving 6 bases between. The CDR3 is 12 residues long.

The chain has TRBV19 and TRBJ1-2; D uncertain. Per the germline V gene, CDR1 is LNHDA and CDR2 is SQIVND (reference sequence). V was clipped by 3 bases and J by 3 bases, with 11 bases between them. The CDR3 length is 14 residues. The CDR3 nucleotides read TGTGCCAGTAGTATTTCGGCGGAGTACTATGGCTACACCTTC. Translated, it gives CASSISAEYYGYTF.

The chain joins TRBV30 to TRBJ1-1, with no clear D. Trimming cost V 0 bases and J 1 base, with 6 bases left between them. The CDR3 consists of 13 residues. Germline CDR1 GTSNPN, CDR2 SVGIG (reference sequence). The CDR3 here is CAWSVAGNTEAFF. CDR3 sequence (DNA): TGTGCCTGGAGTGTAGCGGGGAACACTGAAGCTTTCTTT.

The J gene is TRBJ2-3, the V gene TRBV27; 8 bases agree with TRBD1. This CDR3 region has 14 residues. The germline V gene has CDR1 MNHEY and CDR2 SMNVEV (reference sequence). V dropped 6 bases and J dropped 2; count of bases not matched to a gene: 4. For the CDR3, the DNA is TGTGCCAGCAGCCGGGACAGGTCCACAGATACGCAGTATTTT. This codes for CASSRDRSTDTQYF.